The 9 T cell receptor beta chains in this list originate from one sample, sequenced in a study of T cell changes during pregnancy in multiple sclerosis. Libraries were prepared by immunoSEQ multiplex PCR; TCRdb keeps only in-frame clonotypes and omits some of them. The sample comprises around 26,000 clones, roughly 86% of which are singletons, and less than 15% rests with the top ten. The sequencing here drew on CD8+ T cells from peripheral blood mononuclear cells, taken in the first trimester of pregnancy. The receptors stem from a female donor in good health, enrolled as a control in a pregnancy study.

The chain has TRBV7-6 and TRBJ2-7, with D possibly being TRBD1 (6 bases). CDR3 length: 13 amino acids. Trimming pared 5 bases from V and 3 bases from J, leaving 11 bases between. Germline V gene data show CDR1 as SGHVS and CDR2 as FNYEAQ. CDR3 amino acids: CASSPRQDYEQYF. The CDR3 DNA reads TGTGCCAGCAGCCCCCGACAGGACTACGAGCAGTACTTC.

The J gene is TRBJ2-1, the V gene TRBV28, with D possibly being TRBD2 (6 bases). With 2 bases removed from V and 6 bases from J, the gap between germline ends came to 14 bases. The CDR3 consists of 15 residues. In germline, CDR1 is MDHEN, CDR2 SYDVKM. The CDR3 nucleotides read TGTGCCAGCAGTTTAGATGCGGGACCCTCCAATGAGCAGTTCTTC. Translating it yields CASSLDAGPSNEQFF.

This chain joins TRBV11-2 and TRBJ2-1, with D perhaps TRBD2 (6 bases). The germline V and J ends were trimmed by 3 bases and 10 bases, with 19 bases remaining between them. CDR3 size: 15 residues. Germline lookup yields CDR1 SGHAT and CDR2 FQNNGV. DNA of the CDR3: TGTGCCAGCAGCTTCCCAATTCCCGGGACTCCGGAGCAGTTCTTC. It codes for CASSFPIPGTPEQFF.

This clone counts as medium-sized (0.01 to 0.1%). The chain carries TRBV6-1 and TRBJ2-7, with 11 bases identical to TRBD2. J was trimmed by 0 bases and V by 2 bases; bases with no gene match: 0. Germline V lookup: CDR1 MNHNS, CDR2 SASEGT. The CDR3 contains 15 residues. The CDR3 region is CASSELAGGSYEQYF. CDR3 DNA sequence: TGTGCCAGCAGTGAACTAGCGGGGGGCTCCTACGAGCAGTACTTC.

This clone occurred once. The CDR3 DNA sequence: TGTGCCAGCAGCTCAGGGGCAGGGTCCAATACAGATACGCAGTATTTT. Encoded protein: CASSSGAGSNTDTQYF. The V call is TRBV7-8, the J call TRBJ2-3, with D tentatively TRBD1 (6 bases). The CDR3 loop spans 16 amino acids. V shed 4 bases and J shed 3 bases, with 17 bases lying between them. Germline V CDR1 and CDR2: SGHVS, FQNEAQ.

This clone was counted between two and nine times. The rearrangement joins TRBV2 to TRBJ2-1; tentative D call: TRBD2 (6 bases). The V gene's germline CDR1 is SNHLY and CDR2 FYNNEI. CDR3 length: 14 amino acids. Trimming removed 9 bases from V and 5 bases from J, with 17 bases in between. CDR3 in DNA: TGTGCCAGATCGGGACCCGGAGGGGACAATGAGCAGTTCTTC. Translation gives CARSGPGGDNEQFF.

The rearrangement joins TRBV4-1 to TRBJ1-2; D remains unclear. The ends were cut back, 3 bases at V and 1 base at J, with 18 bases in the middle. The CDR3 is 17 residues long. Germline CDR1 and CDR2: MGHRA and YSYEKL. The CDR3 loop is CASSQLPGETINYGYTF. Written as DNA, the CDR3 is TGCGCCAGCAGCCAGCTACCCGGGGAAACGATTAACTATGGCTACACCTTC.

The genes are TRBV27 and TRBJ2-7; perhaps TRBD2 as D (6 bases). CDR3 length equals 12 residues. V lost 2 bases and J 4 bases, leaving 6 bases between the germline ends. CDR1 and CDR2 (germline): MNHEY, SMNVEV (reference sequence). In DNA form, the CDR3 reads TGTGCCAGCAGTTTAAGCGGGTACGAGCAGTACTTC. Translation gives CASSLSGYEQYF.

This clone was counted at least ten times. The chain is built from TRBV4-2 and TRBJ1-4; 11 bases are shared with TRBD1. This CDR3 spans 16 amino acids. Germline-derived CDR1 and CDR2 are LGHNA and YNFKEQ. Trimming removed 0 bases from V and 7 bases from J; junction bases left unmatched: 4. CDR3: CASSQDGGTGGEKLFF. The CDR3 coding sequence is TGTGCCAGCAGCCAAGATGGGGGGACAGGGGGTGAAAAACTGTTTTTT.